This paragraph covers one TCR beta chain sequence. What it recognizes is unknown. The data derive from a study of T cell responses to AZD1222 COVID-19 vaccine. General study results and limits: Every sample of the repertoires postdated the peak T cell response. Rises in breadth and depth of Spike-specific TCRs came after two AZD1222 doses. Only six or seven AZD1222 recipients tested seropositive at baseline.

The assay was immunoSEQ multiplex PCR, and TCRdb's table has in-frame clones only and misses some. The data show about 130,000 clones, more than 75% seen once. The sequences come from peripheral blood, collected 28 days after the second AZD1222 dose. The clonotype was recovered from an adult who received the AZD1222 COVID-19 vaccine.

The CDR3 region has the DNA TGTGCCAGCAGCTTTCGGCAGGGGGCAGACGAGCAGTACTTC. This codes for CASSFRQGADEQYF. The genes are TRBV7-9 and TRBJ2-7, with TRBD1 matching over 8 bases. Per the germline V gene, CDR1 is SEHNR and CDR2 is FQNEAQ (reference sequence). The trim removed 3 bases at V and 5 bases at J, leaving 6 bases unmatched. The CDR3 is 14 residues long. The full variable domain, in which reference TRBV7-9 and TRBJ2-7 provide the parts outside the CDR3, is DTGVSQNPRHKITKRGQNVTFRCDPISEHNRLYWYRQTLGQGPEFLTYFQNEAQLEKSRLLSDRFSAERPKGSFSTLEIQRTEQGDSAMYLCASSFRQGADEQYFGPGTRLTVT.